The rows below give T cell receptor beta chains drawn from one sample of a study of T cell changes during pregnancy in multiple sclerosis. Only in-frame clones appear in the TCRdb table, and some are missing; sequencing was by immunoSEQ multiplex PCR. The table records tens of thousands of clones, about 91% of them present only once. The starting material was peripheral blood, obtained before pregnancy. The origin of the receptors is a female donor with multiple sclerosis, enrolled in a pregnancy study. CDR3s include the opening cysteine and the closing phenylalanine or tryptophan. D genes are given only for firm matches.

TRBV2	TRBJ1-1	.	TGTGCCAGCCTTGAGGACACTGAAGCTTTCTTT	CASLEDTEAFF
TRBV6-1	TRBJ2-7	TRBD2	TGTGCCAGCAGTGAACAACTAGCGGGGGACACCTACGAGCAGTACTTC	CASSEQLAGDTYEQYF
TRBV11-2	TRBJ2-3	TRBD2	TGTGCCAGCAGCTTAGAGATAGCGGGGGCCGGAGGAGGCACAGATACGCAGTATTTT	CASSLEIAGAGGGTDTQYF
TRBV6-6	TRBJ2-7	TRBD2	TGTGCCATCAAAGAGGGCGGGGGCTCCTACGAGCAGTACTTC	CAIKEGGGSYEQYF
TRBV5-4	TRBJ1-4	.	TGTGCCAGCAGGAGTGGAACTAATGAAAAACTGTTTTTT	CASRSGTNEKLFF
TRBV7-3	TRBJ2-5	.	TGTGCCAGCAGCTCCCGAACAGGTTTCCAAGAGACCCAGTACTTC	CASSSRTGFQETQYF
TRBV5-4	TRBJ2-7	.	TGTGCCAGCAGCTTGGATTGGGCCCCCTACGAGCAGTACTTC	CASSLDWAPYEQYF
TRBV5-4	TRBJ1-2	.	TGTGCCAGCAGCTTGGAAGTCCCGGGGGACTATGGCTACACCTTC	CASSLEVPGDYGYTF
TRBV27	TRBJ2-7	.	TGTGCCAGCTCGTTATCTAGTTTCGGGTGGTACGAGCAGTACTTC	CASSLSSFGWYEQYF
TRBV4-2	TRBJ1-5	TRBD1	TGTGCCAGCAGCCCGGGGACAGGCAATCAGCCCCAGCATTTT	CASSPGTGNQPQHF
TRBV5-6	TRBJ1-1	TRBD1	TGTGCCAGCAGCCAGACGACAGGGAGAGTCGCTGAAGCTTTCTTT	CASSQTTGRVAEAFF
TRBV5-4	TRBJ1-5	.	TGTGCCAGCAGCTTGAATCGGGATCAGCCCCAGCATTTT	CASSLNRDQPQHF